A selection of T cell receptor beta chains follows, all from one sample in a study of identical twins. TCRdb recomputed calls from the 5' RACE reads with MiXCR, one row per CDR3 protein. The profile covers 200,000 to 250,000 distinct CDR3 sequences, with more than 6.5% appearing a single time and more than 1.5% taken by the ten largest. The sample also formed part of further work on yellow fever vaccine responses in identical twins.

Sequencing used memory (CD45RO+) T cells sorted from blood. These receptors originate from a woman aged 18-29 years in good health. Each CDR3 is given with its conserved first and last residue. The D gene is left open where the match is weak. Clone size is shown for a subset of rows, as once, few, many or a class of expanded clone.

v_call	clone_size	d_call	j_call	cdr3_nt	cdr3_aa
TRBV19	-	-	TRBJ2-6	TGTGCCACGTCCTTTGTTGGAGCTGGGGCCAACGTCCTGACTTTC	CATSFVGAGANVLTF
TRBV28	few	-	TRBJ1-6	TGTGCCAGCAGTTTAGCACAAAATAATTCACCCCTCCACTTT	CASSLAQNNSPLHF
TRBV5-6	many	-	TRBJ1-4	TGTGCCAGCAGCCAGGGGTCCGCTAATGAAAAACTGTTTTTT	CASSQGSANEKLFF
TRBV7-2	-	TRBD1	TRBJ1-4	TGTGCCAGCAGCCTTAGGGCTGGACAGGCGAGGGAAAAACTGTTTTTT	CASSLRAGQAREKLFF
TRBV12-3/TRBV12-4	many	-	TRBJ1-6	TGTGCCAGCAGACCTTCAGGGTCCTATAATTCACCCCTCCACTTT	CASRPSGSYNSPLHF
TRBV12-3/TRBV12-4	-	TRBD2	TRBJ2-1	TGTGCCAGCATTCTTAGCGGGGGGGCCCCCTACAATGAGCAGTTCTTC	CASILSGGAPYNEQFF
TRBV5-1	many	-	TRBJ1-2	TGCGCCAGCAGCTTAAAAGGACCCTACTATGGCTACACCTTC	CASSLKGPYYGYTF
TRBV7-2	-	TRBD2	TRBJ2-2	TGTGCCAGCAGCCCTAGCGGGAGGGCCACCGGGGAGCTGTTTTTT	CASSPSGRATGELFF
TRBV20-1	many	-	TRBJ1-5	TGCAGTGCAAGATGGGGAAATCAGCCCCAGCATTTT	CSARWGNQPQHF
TRBV7-2	many	TRBD2	TRBJ2-7	TGTGCCAGCAGTAAAGCGGGAGATGTGAGCGAGCAGTACTTC	CASSKAGDVSEQYF
TRBV5-6	many	TRBD1	TRBJ1-1	TGTGCCAGCAACCTACGTGACAGGGACTTCCCCCCTTTCTTT	CASNLRDRDFPPFF
TRBV15	few	-	TRBJ2-1	TGTGCCACCAGCGAGGGAAACTCCTACAATGAGCAGTTCTTC	CATSEGNSYNEQFF
TRBV5-1	few	-	TRBJ2-1	TGCGCCAGCAGGGTACAGGGAGGAGCTCCCGCCAATGAGCAGTTCTTC	CASRVQGGAPANEQFF
TRBV30	-	-	TRBJ2-2	TGTGCCTGGAGTTTTGGTGGGAGTAGTACCGGGGAGCTGTTTTTT	CAWSFGGSSTGELFF
TRBV20-1	many	-	TRBJ2-7	TGCAGTGCTAGTTCGCCCTACGAGCAGTACTTC	CSASSPYEQYF
TRBV4-3	-	-	TRBJ2-3	TGCGCCAGCAGCCAAGATTTCGAATACACAGATACGCAGTATTTT	CASSQDFEYTDTQYF
TRBV7-9	many	-	TRBJ2-7	TGTGCCAGCAGCTTAGCGGGGGCCAACTACGAGCAGTACTTC	CASSLAGANYEQYF
TRBV4-1	-	-	TRBJ1-4	TGCGCCAGCAGCCAACCCGGGACTGATGAAAAACTGTTTTTT	CASSQPGTDEKLFF
TRBV6-5	-	-	TRBJ1-2	TGTGCCAGCAGTTTCTCCCGTGGAGGACATTTGTTTGGCTACACCTTC	CASSFSRGGHLFGYTF
TRBV4-3	many	-	TRBJ2-5	TGCGCCAGCAGCCACCGTCAGCCCGAGACCCAGTACTTC	CASSHRQPETQYF
TRBV19	-	-	TRBJ2-1	TGTGCCAGTAGTCCCGGGGGGCACTACAATGAGCAGTTCTTC	CASSPGGHYNEQFF
TRBV6-1	-	-	TRBJ2-2	TGTGCCAGCAGGCCTGCGGTTAACACCGGGGAGCTGTTTTTT	CASRPAVNTGELFF
TRBV5-4	few	-	TRBJ2-5	TGTGCCAGCAGCTTGGACTCGGACCAAGAGACCCAGTACTTC	CASSLDSDQETQYF
TRBV28	many	-	TRBJ1-1	TGTGCCAGCAGTTTGAGAGGGGCCAAAACTGAAGCTTTCTTT	CASSLRGAKTEAFF
TRBV3-1	-	-	TRBJ2-7	TGTGCCAGCAGCCAAGAAGGGGCAGGGATCTCCTACGAGCAGTACTTC	CASSQEGAGISYEQYF
TRBV28	few	TRBD1	TRBJ1-1	TGTGCCAGCAGCTTTGGGGGGGGGACAGGGGAGCCTCTTGAAGCTTTCTTT	CASSFGGGTGEPLEAFF
TRBV4-1	few	TRBD1	TRBJ2-1	TGCGCCAGCAGCCCCTATAAGACAGGGGTCAATGAGCAGTTCTTC	CASSPYKTGVNEQFF
TRBV11-1	few	TRBD2	TRBJ2-7	TGTGCCAGCGACCTTGGGGGATTCCACGGTAGCGGGGACTCCTACGAGCAGTACTTC	CASDLGGFHGSGDSYEQYF
TRBV5-1	few	TRBD1	TRBJ1-4	TGCGCCAGCAGCTGGACAGGTGAAAAACTGTTTTTT	CASSWTGEKLFF
TRBV12-3/TRBV12-4	few	TRBD1	TRBJ1-2	TGTGCCAGCAGTGCCTCAGACAGGGGGTATGGCTACACCTTC	CASSASDRGYGYTF
TRBV3-1	once	TRBD1	TRBJ1-2	TGTGCCAGCAGCACCACGACAGGGGAGGTTGGCTACACCTTC	CASSTTTGEVGYTF
TRBV30	once	TRBD2	TRBJ2-1	TGTGCCTGGAGTGTGGAACTAGCGGGATACAATGAGCAGTTCTTC	CAWSVELAGYNEQFF
TRBV29-1	-	-	TRBJ2-3	TGCAGCGTTGGGGACCCCGATTCGAGGCCGCAGTATTTT	CSVGDPDSRPQYF
TRBV7-2	few	TRBD2	TRBJ2-5	TGTGCCAGCAGCTTAGGGGGTAGCGGGAGGGAGACCCAGTACTTC	CASSLGGSGRETQYF
TRBV20-1	many	TRBD2	TRBJ2-5	TGCAGTGCTAGAGATGCGCGGGGGACCCAAGAGACCCAGTACTTC	CSARDARGTQETQYF
TRBV6-1	many	-	TRBJ2-1	TGTGCCTCTACAAGGGACCTCTACAATGAGCAGTTCTTC	CASTRDLYNEQFF
TRBV2	few	TRBD1	TRBJ1-2	TGTGCCAGCAGTGTTTCAGGGGGCGCGGATGGCTACACCTTC	CASSVSGGADGYTF
TRBV11-2	-	-	TRBJ2-1	TGTGCCAGCAGCTTAAGGAGGACGAGCTCCTACAATGAGCAGTTCTTC	CASSLRRTSSYNEQFF
TRBV7-9	-	TRBD1	TRBJ1-6	TGTGCCAGCAGCCCGCCGGGACAGAATAATTCACCCCTCCACTTT	CASSPPGQNNSPLHF
TRBV3-1	many	TRBD1	TRBJ1-5	TGTGCCAGCAGCCAAGATAAGGGGACAGACAATCAGCCCCAGCATTTT	CASSQDKGTDNQPQHF
TRBV28	few	-	TRBJ1-5	TGTGCCAGCAGCTCCAATTCTCGGCAGCCCCAGCATTTT	CASSSNSRQPQHF
TRBV12-3/TRBV12-4	many	-	TRBJ2-1	TGTGCCAGCAGTAGTCTAGCGAGCTCCTACAATGAGCAGTTCTTC	CASSSLASSYNEQFF
TRBV6-5	few	-	TRBJ1-1	TGTGCCAGCAGTTACTCGATCCGCAAGAACTGGAACACTGAAGCTTTCTTT	CASSYSIRKNWNTEAFF
TRBV9	-	TRBD2	TRBJ2-1	TGTGCCAGCAGCGGAGGGGGGACTAGCGTTTCCTACAATGAGCAGTTCTTC	CASSGGGTSVSYNEQFF
TRBV12-3/TRBV12-4	many	-	TRBJ1-2	TGTGCCAGCAGTAATCATTATGGCTACACCTTC	CASSNHYGYTF
TRBV7-9	many	-	TRBJ2-2	TGTGCCAGCAGCTTAGCCCCAAACACCGGGGAGCTGTTTTTT	CASSLAPNTGELFF